The 5 T cell receptor beta chains in this list originate from one sample, sequenced in a study of blood T cell repertoires in COVID-19 (dated by TCRdb to about 2020). Libraries were made using the immunoSEQ multiplex PCR assay. As stored in TCRdb, this immuneACCESS dataset retains in-frame rearrangements with V and J assigned. A fraction of the clones does not appear; measured against another copy, unresolved V genes explain less than half of the discrepancy, and the remainder lacks a known reason. In all, the sample holds about 160,000 clones, and approximately 86% of those were seen once. The ten largest clonotypes hold 4% of the sample. Material: PBMCs or T cells enriched from blood (not recorded which). These receptors all stem from a woman aged 40 to 50 who had been exposed to COVID-19.

This chain links TRBV6-2 or TRBV6-3 with TRBJ2-7, with 8 bases that match TRBD1. The CDR3 has 15 residues. J gave up 4 bases and V 5 bases, and 10 bases lay outside the gene matches. Germline lookup yields CDR1 MNHEY and CDR2 SVGEGT. CDR3 coding DNA: TGTGCCAGCAGTACACCTGGGACAGGAGGGTACGAGCAGTACTTC. This sequence encodes CASSTPGTGGYEQYF.

This sequence joins TRBV5-1 and TRBJ1-4, with 7 bases lining up with TRBD1. Per germline, CDR1 SGHRS and CDR2 YFSETQ. CDR3 length: 15 residues. J gave up 0 bases and V 4 bases, and 3 bases lay outside the gene matches. The CDR3 region is CASSIDRATNEKLFF. In DNA, the CDR3 is TGCGCCAGCAGCATAGACAGGGCAACTAATGAAAAACTGTTTTTT.

This chain joins TRBV4-2 and TRBJ2-1; 8 bases fit TRBD2. Germline V gene lookup returns CDR1 LGHNA and CDR2 YNFKEQ. With V trimmed by 0 bases and J by 3 bases, 4 bases remained unmatched. The CDR3 covers 16 residues. The CDR3 DNA is TGTGCCAGCAGCCAAGAGACAGCGGGGGTCTACAATGAGCAGTTCTTC. Translated: CASSQETAGVYNEQFF.

This rearrangement joins TRBV5-1 to TRBJ1-1; 10 nucleotides agree with TRBD1. CDR1 is SGHRS, CDR2 YFSETQ, per germline. The CDR3 has 16 amino acids. V lost 5 bases, J lost 0 bases, and 7 bases stayed unmatched. This CDR3 is CASSIGQGGMNTEAFF. The CDR3 coding sequence is TGCGCCAGCAGTATTGGACAGGGGGGTATGAACACTGAAGCTTTCTTT.

The chain recombines TRBV6-5 with TRBJ2-1, with TRBD1 identical over 7 bases. Germline V lookup: CDR1 MNHEY, CDR2 SVGAGI. This CDR3 is 13 amino acids long. V shed 6 bases, J shed 3 bases, and the junction held 2 bases outside the gene matches. For the CDR3, the DNA is TGTGCCAGCAGGAGACAGGGCTACAATGAGCAGTTCTTC. It specifies CASRRQGYNEQFF.